This T cell receptor beta chain is from a study of B cell selection in AIRE deficiency. In the original workflow: Conventional T cell pools: roughly 9.9x10^4 distinct patient, 130,000 to 150,000 donor TCRbeta sequences. Profiling relied on immunoSEQ multiplex PCR, and the TCRdb table lists in-frame clones only, not all of them. Clonal size and the V and J genes are those of that table, whereas D and trimming came from the DNA. The table lists roughly 25,000 clones, approximately 97% of them singletons, with less than 0.25% in the top ten. On this clone itself: What it binds is not known.

Findings and caveats of the study: AIRE-deficient Tconv and Treg repertoires matched healthy donors in TCRBV, CDR3 length, diversity. Shared Treg sequences were biased toward short CDR3s with few non-templated nucleotide insertions.

Between the trimmed V and J ends, which lost 0 bases and 5 bases, there was a span of 9 bases. CDR1 and CDR2 from the germline V gene are SGHRS and YFSETQ. This CDR3 is built from 13 residues. Conventional CD4 T cells were sorted as CD4+CD127+ cells. Material for sequencing was conventional CD4+ T cells sorted from PBMCs. J is TRBJ2-7 and V is TRBV5-1; D possibly corresponds to TRBD1 (5 bases). The sequence was obtained from a human donor with AIRE deficiency. CDR3 DNA: TGCGCCAGCAGCTTGGGGGGCTGGGACGAGCAGTACTTC. Translation gives CASSLGGWDEQYF.